This record covers a single T cell receptor (beta chain). In the authors' methods: Counts of nucleated cells, estimated from reference gene primer amplification, were obtained. TCRdb's copy holds only in-frame clones and misses some; the assay was immunoSEQ multiplex PCR. That table is the source of V, J and clone size, and D and trimming were worked out from the DNA. The table includes a few hundred thousand clones, roughly 80% detected once. The record originates from a study of blood T cell repertoires in COVID-19. Study at large: Samples of COVID-19 (acute and convalescent) were obtained from the United States, Italy and Spain.

The V gene lost 3 bases and the J gene lost 0 bases, with 9 bases spanning the gap. The germline gives CDR1 KGHSH, CDR2 LQKENI. The length of the CDR3 is 15 residues. The origin of this receptor is a woman aged 45 to 65 who had recovered from COVID-19. The V and J genes are TRBV18 and TRBJ1-3; D is ambiguous. The sample comprised PBMCs or T cells enriched from blood (not recorded which). CDR3 sequence reads: CASSPAHYSGNTIYF. CDR3 DNA: TGTGCCAGCTCACCGGCCCACTACTCTGGAAACACCATATATTTT.